What follows are 23 T cell receptor beta chains derived from one specimen sequenced in a study of CD8 T cells in ankylosing spondylitis. TCRdb processed the 5' RACE reads anew with MiXCR; each CDR3 protein has one entry. In the table there are approximately 260,000 distinct CDR3 sequences, 15% to 20% of which are singletons. The material sequenced was blood, either unsorted or a sorted T cell fraction (not recorded which). Source of these receptors: a male donor with ankylosing spondylitis or in good health (not recorded which).

This chain links TRBV9 with TRBJ1-1; 9 bases line up with TRBD1. The ends lost 6 bases at V and 5 bases at J; junction bases unmatched: 11. CDR1 and CDR2 (germline): SGDLS, YYNGEE. The CDR3 is 15 amino acids. The CDR3 bases are TGTGCCAGCACCACAGGGGGACAGGGAAATACTGAAGCTTTCTTT. Translation gives CASTTGGQGNTEAFF.

This clonotype has a count of ten or more. The V gene is TRBV4-1, the J gene TRBJ2-7, with 7 nucleotides matching TRBD1. Germline V CDR1 and CDR2: MGHRA, YSYEKL. V was clipped by 3 bases and J by 7 bases; unmatched bases: 15. The length of the CDR3 is 16 residues. CDR3 loop: CASSHPSFGTAREQYF. The CDR3 bases are TGCGCCAGCAGCCACCCTTCATTCGGGACAGCCAGGGAGCAGTACTTC.

In this sample, this clonotype turned up once. The V call is TRBV3-1, the J call TRBJ2-5, with 12 bases lining up with TRBD2. The germline V gene has CDR1 LGHDT and CDR2 YNNKEL (reference sequence). V gave up 0 bases and J gave up 5 bases; unmatched junction bases: 7. The CDR3 consists of 17 residues. The CDR3 nucleotides are TGTGCCAGCAGCCAAGATCGACTAGCGGGAGAGGCGGAGACCCAGTACTTC. Translation gives CASSQDRLAGEAETQYF.

The V gene is TRBV3-1, the J gene TRBJ2-7; perhaps TRBD2 as D (5 bases). There are 13 residues in the CDR3. The germline CDR1 and CDR2 sequences are LGHDT and YNNKEL (reference sequence). The germline V and J ends were trimmed by 2 bases and 6 bases, with 11 bases remaining between them. This CDR3 is CASSQYGKGEQYF. For the CDR3, the DNA is TGTGCCAGCAGCCAATACGGGAAGGGCGAGCAGTACTTC.

This chain joins TRBV24-1 and TRBJ2-2; unclear D gene. The CDR3 is 16 residues long. CDR1 is KGHDR and CDR2 is SFDVKD in the germline V gene. The V end was cut by 1 base, the J end by 4 bases, with 12 bases between. The CDR3 here is CATSDFHGWATGELFF. The CDR3 bases are TGTGCCACCAGTGATTTCCACGGTTGGGCCACCGGGGAGCTGTTTTTT.

This clonotype has more than one count but fewer than ten. The chain is built from TRBV21-1 and TRBJ2-1; the DNA was not used to check the table's D call, TRBD1. TRBV21-1 is flagged as a pseudogene. This CDR3 spans 14 amino acids. CDR3 region: CASTSGGGYNEQFF. CDR3 nucleotides: TGTGCCAGCACCTCAGGTGGCGGCTACAATGAGCAGTTCTTC.

This clonotype has at least ten counts. The chain has TRBV25-1 and TRBJ2-7; a possible D gene is TRBD2 (5 bases). Germline CDR1 reads MGHDK; CDR2 reads SYGVNS. This CDR3 is 12 amino acids long. V lost 3 bases, J lost 4 bases, and 7 bases lay in between. CDR3 sequence: CASSDGGYEQYF. CDR3 bases: TGTGCCAGCAGTGACGGCGGGTACGAGCAGTACTTC.

V usage is TRBV6-5 and J usage is TRBJ1-4; 7 bases are shared with TRBD1. Germline CDR1 and CDR2: MNHEY and SVGAGI. V dropped 0 bases and J dropped 8; count of bases not matched to a gene: 6. The CDR3 is made up of 15 amino acids. The CDR3 region has the DNA TGTGCCAGCAGTTACTCGACAGGGTCAGGGGAAAAACTGTTTTTT. It codes for CASSYSTGSGEKLFF.

CDR3 DNA sequence: TGTGCCAGCAGTTACGGAGGCGCTTACACTGAAGCTTTCTTT. Its translation is CASSYGGAYTEAFF. The chain couples TRBV6-5 to TRBJ1-1; D remains unclear. V shed 2 bases and J shed 3 bases, with 10 bases lying between them. From germline, CDR1 is MNHEY and CDR2 SVGAGI. The CDR3 covers 14 residues.

The chain carries TRBV27 and TRBJ2-1; D ambiguous. CDR3 length equals 15 residues. CDR1 is MNHEY, CDR2 SMNVEV, per germline (reference sequence). Trimming pared 1 base from V and 5 bases from J, leaving 12 bases between. The CDR3 nucleotides read TGTGCCAGCAGTTTATACTACACGAATGACAATGAGCAGTTCTTC. Translating it yields CASSLYYTNDNEQFF.

The V gene is TRBV7-9, the J gene TRBJ1-1; D might be TRBD1 (5 bases). V lost 6 bases to trimming and J lost 3 bases, with 17 bases between them. This CDR3 spans 15 amino acids. CDR1 and CDR2 from the germline V gene are SEHNR and FQNEAQ (reference sequence). The CDR3 spells CASRHGGFMDTEAFF. The CDR3 DNA is TGTGCCAGCAGACATGGGGGGTTCATGGACACTGAAGCTTTCTTT.

This rearrangement joins TRBV6-4 to TRBJ2-2; D possibly corresponds to TRBD1 (6 bases). CDR1 and CDR2 from the germline V gene are MRHNA and SNTAGT. Trimming removed 5 bases from V and 6 bases from J, with 10 bases in between. The CDR3 has 13 amino acids. The CDR3 DNA is TGTGCCAGCAGTCCAGGGGATTCCGGGGAGCTGTTTTTT. Translation gives CASSPGDSGELFF.

This clonotype was counted at least ten times. This chain uses TRBV27 with TRBJ2-7; D perhaps matches TRBD2 (5 bases). The CDR3 is 13 amino acids. The V gene lost 3 bases and the J gene lost 1 base, with 7 bases spanning the gap. CDR1 and CDR2 (germline): MNHEY, SMNVEV (reference sequence). Here the CDR3 reads CASSLAGSYEQYF. CDR3 coding DNA: TGTGCCAGCAGTTTGGCGGGTTCCTACGAGCAGTACTTC.

This clonotype was found a few times. This chain links TRBV4-3 with TRBJ2-1; weak D call: TRBD2 (7 bases). This CDR3 is built from 15 residues. Deletions cut 4 bases from V and 7 bases from J, with 17 bases between. Germline assignment: CDR1 LGHNA and CDR2 YSLEER. In DNA, the CDR3 is TGCGCCAGCAGCCGCGGACCGGGGGGCTCGAATGAGCAGTTCTTC. This translates into CASSRGPGGSNEQFF.

The chain employs TRBV7-9 and TRBJ2-4, with 8 bases aligning to TRBD1. The CDR3 has 17 amino acids. In germline, CDR1 is SEHNR, CDR2 FQNEAQ (reference sequence). J lost 3 bases, V lost 4 bases, and 11 bases had no gene match. CDR3 protein: CASSSTGDGVDKNIQYF. CDR3 coding DNA: TGTGCCAGCAGCTCGACAGGGGATGGGGTGGACAAAAACATTCAGTACTTC. The variable domain in full, with the rest retrieved from reference TRBV7-9 and TRBJ2-4, is DTGVSQNPRHKITKRGQNVTFRCDPISEHNRLYWYRQTLGQGPEFLTYFQNEAQLEKSRLLSDRFSAERPKGSFSTLEIQRTEQGDSAMYLCASSSTGDGVDKNIQYFGAGTRLSVL.

This clonotype has only a few counts. V and J are TRBV7-8 and TRBJ2-7; TRBD2 aligns across 9 bases. The J segment lost 5 bases and the V segment lost 1 base, leaving 6 bases of the junction unmatched. Looked up from germline, CDR1 is SGHVS and CDR2 is FQNEAQ. CDR3 length: 15 amino acids. CDR3 residues: CASSLDAGGPHEQYF. The CDR3 DNA sequence: TGTGCCAGCAGCTTAGATGCGGGAGGGCCACACGAGCAGTACTTC.

This clonotype was seen repeatedly, ten times or more. The chain uses TRBV7-8 and TRBJ2-4; D may match TRBD1 or TRBD2 (6 bases each). V shed 4 bases and J shed 1 base, with 23 bases lying between them. The CDR3 is made up of 19 amino acids. CDR1 is SGHVS, CDR2 FQNEAQ, per germline. The CDR3 DNA reads as TGTGCCAGCAGCTCCTGGGCAGGGGAGGCCCTTGGCGCCAAAAACATTCAGTACTTC. Its translation is CASSSWAGEALGAKNIQYF.

In this sample, this clonotype turned up a few times. The chain uses TRBV5-6 and TRBJ2-7; 9 bases agree with TRBD1. Per the germline V gene, CDR1 is SGHDT and CDR2 is YYEEEE. The length of the CDR3 is 14 residues. The junction had 6 bases not matched to a gene; V was cut back by 4 bases and J by 4 bases. This chain's CDR3 is CASSPWTGDYEQYF. CDR3 in DNA: TGTGCCAGCAGCCCGTGGACAGGGGATTACGAGCAGTACTTC. Drawing the rest from reference TRBV5-6 and TRBJ2-7, the complete variable domain is DAGVTQSPTHLIKTRGQQVTLRCSPKSGHDTVSWYQQALGQGPQFIFQYYEEEERQRGNFPDRFSGHQFPNYSSELNVNALLLGDSALYLCASSPWTGDYEQYFGPGTRLTVT.

A few counts support this clonotype. The chain couples TRBV10-1 to TRBJ2-1; TRBD1 or TRBD2 may be the D gene (5 bases each). The CDR3 runs 14 residues. The V end lost 3 bases, the J end lost 3 bases, and 9 bases lay between the germline ends. Germline values: CDR1 WNHNN, CDR2 SYGVQD (reference sequence). Here the CDR3 DNA reads TGCGCCAGCAGTGAAGGGACCAGCTACAATGAGCAGTTCTTC. Its translation is CASSEGTSYNEQFF.

This clonotype showed up just a few times. This chain links TRBV27 with TRBJ1-1; TRBD1 aligns across 7 bases. V shed 5 bases and J 1 base; nucleotides not matched to a gene: 4. The germline CDR1 and CDR2 sequences are MNHEY and SMNVEV (reference sequence). The CDR3 runs to 14 residues. The CDR3 DNA reads TGTGCCAGCAGTCCAAGACAGGGGAACACTGAAGCTTTCTTT. Its translation: CASSPRQGNTEAFF.

The chain combines TRBV27 with TRBJ2-2, with D possibly being TRBD2 (6 bases). CDR1 and CDR2 (germline): MNHEY, SMNVEV (reference sequence). The germline V and J ends were trimmed by 0 bases and 10 bases, with 9 bases remaining between them. This CDR3 has 13 amino acids. The CDR3 DNA is TGTGCCAGCAGTTTATCGTGGGGGGTGGAGCTGTTTTTT. It specifies CASSLSWGVELFF.

V gene TRBV6-1 combines with J gene TRBJ2-1, with 10 bases lining up with TRBD2. CDR3 length equals 14 residues. Germline trimming cut 5 bases from V and 6 bases from J; bases unmatched to any gene: 4. From germline, CDR1 is MNHNS and CDR2 SASEGT. CDR3 sequence reads: CASSPGLAPNEQFF. The CDR3 bases are TGTGCCAGCAGTCCGGGACTAGCGCCCAATGAGCAGTTCTTC.

The rearrangement uses TRBV9 and TRBJ2-1; maybe TRBD1 (6 bases). Per the germline V gene, CDR1 is SGDLS and CDR2 is YYNGEE. V dropped 2 bases and J dropped 0 bases, with 18 bases sitting between them. This CDR3 comprises 18 residues. The CDR3 region is CASSVSGTPRSSYNEQFF. The DNA of the CDR3 is TGTGCCAGCAGCGTTTCAGGGACACCAAGGAGCTCCTACAATGAGCAGTTCTTC.